This T cell receptor (beta chain) was retrieved from a study of control samples from healthy donors and cancer patients. Measured with immunoSEQ multiplex PCR; TCRdb has only the in-frame clones, and not every one. The table lists about 55,000 clones, 95% to 96% of them singletons. The source is a woman between 18 and 30 years old in good health. Sequenced: blood.

CDR3 residues: CASSLRQGSNTGELFF. The CDR3 region has the DNA TGTGCCAGCAGCTTAAGACAGGGATCGAACACCGGGGAGCTGTTTTTT. The gene calls are TRBV11-2 and TRBJ2-2, with 7 bases identical to TRBD1. V was clipped by 2 bases and J by 0 bases; unmatched bases: 3. The CDR3 has 16 amino acids. CDR1 and CDR2 from the germline V gene are SGHAT and FQNNGV.